Listed here are 22 T cell receptor beta chains from one sample, sequenced in a study of T cells in localized non-small cell lung cancer (dated by TCRdb to 2019 to 2021). The receptor library was made with the immunoSEQ multiplex PCR assay. This is the immuneACCESS table as TCRdb keeps it, with only in-frame sequences that have V and J called. A part of the clones is gone; compared with another copy, unresolved V genes explain less than half, and the rest is unexplained. The sample has about 2,200 clones on record, around a quarter of them singletons. The ten largest clones represent more than 14% of the sample. This material consisted of lung tumor tissue, taken before any cancer treatment. The receptors stem from a male donor aged 60 or over with stage III squamous cell lung carcinoma.

The gene calls are TRBV12-5 and TRBJ1-4, with D possibly being TRBD1 (5 bases). Per the germline V gene, CDR1 is LGHNT and CDR2 is FRNRAP. The CDR3 runs 16 residues. Trimming took 6 bases from V and 0 from J, leaving 14 bases between them. DNA of the CDR3: TGTGCTAGTGGCCAAAACAGGACAACAACTAATGAAAAACTGTTTTTT. Its protein product is CASGQNRTTTNEKLFF.

This clone is labeled medium-sized. The CDR3 region is CASSLGRGSDTQYF. CDR3 nucleotide sequence: TGTGCCAGCAGCTTAGGCAGGGGGTCAGATACGCAGTATTTT. The chain combines TRBV11-3 with TRBJ2-3, with 7 nucleotides matching TRBD1. Germline assignment: CDR1 SGHNT and CDR2 YENEEA. With 1 base clipped from V and 4 bases from J, the junction kept 2 bases outside the gene matches. This CDR3 is built from 14 residues.

The V and J genes are TRBV11-3 and TRBJ1-2; 10 nucleotides match TRBD1. V was pared by 4 bases and J by 4 bases, with 9 bases of the junction left unmatched. This CDR3 is 16 amino acids long. The germline gives CDR1 SGHNT, CDR2 YENEEA. This CDR3 reads CASSSGSGTGAYGYTF. Here the CDR3 DNA reads TGTGCCAGCAGCTCGGGATCCGGGACAGGGGCCTATGGCTACACCTTC. Looking up the rest from reference TRBV11-3 and TRBJ1-2 gives the full variable domain: EAGVVQSPRYKIIEKKQPVAFWCNPISGHNTLYWYLQNLGQGPELLIRYENEEAVDDSQLPKDRFSAERLKGVDSTLKIQPAELGDSAVYLCASSSGSGTGAYGYTFGSGTRLTVV.

The rearrangement links TRBV28 to TRBJ2-1; 7 bases are shared with TRBD2. This CDR3 has 14 amino acids. Per the germline V gene, CDR1 is MDHEN and CDR2 is SYDVKM. Trimming at V came to 8 bases and at J to 4 bases, leaving 8 bases not matched to a gene. In DNA, the CDR3 is TGTGCCAGCTGGGCGGGAGTGCGTTACAATGAGCAGTTCTTC. This encodes CASWAGVRYNEQFF.

This clone was picked up a small number of times. The CDR3 spells CASSRQGGPYEQYF. CDR3 in DNA: TGTGCCAGCAGCCGCCAGGGGGGGCCCTACGAGCAGTACTTC. V gene TRBV6-8 combines with J gene TRBJ2-7, with D perhaps given as TRBD1 or TRBD2 (7 bases each). Germline V gene lookup returns CDR1 MNHGY and CDR2 SAAAGT. V shed 6 bases and J shed 2 bases, with 14 bases lying between them. The CDR3 length is 14 residues.

The CDR3 region has the DNA TGTGCCAGCAGCTCCCAGAGATCATACGAGCAGTACTTC. Protein: CASSSQRSYEQYF. V gene TRBV7-1 combines with J gene TRBJ2-7; D remains unclear. TRBV7-1 is annotated as an ORF whose role is uncertain. V was trimmed by 3 bases and J by 4 bases, leaving 10 bases between them. CDR3 length: 13 amino acids.

This clone was observed a few times. This chain uses TRBV30 with TRBJ2-7; 8 bases line up with TRBD2. Germline CDR1 reads GTSNPN; CDR2 reads SVGIG (reference sequence). The CDR3 loop spans 13 amino acids. Unmatched junction bases numbered 2, after V lost 0 bases and J lost 4 bases. As DNA, the CDR3 is TGTGCCTGGAGTGTAAGCGGGAGTTACGAGCAGTACTTC. Translating gives CAWSVSGSYEQYF. Variable domain in full (rest from reference TRBV30 and TRBJ2-7): SQTIHQWPATLVQPVGSPLSLECTVEGTSNPNLYWYRQAAGRGLQLLFYSVGIGQISSEVPQNLSASRPQDRQFILSSKKLLLSDSGFYLCAWSVSGSYEQYFGPGTRLTVT.

The chain combines TRBV6-1 with TRBJ1-3; D call uncertain. CDR3 length: 14 amino acids. The germline gives CDR1 MNHNS, CDR2 SASEGT. Trimming removed 2 bases from V and 3 bases from J, with 8 bases in between. The CDR3 protein is CASSEPELGNTIYF. The CDR3 nucleotides read TGTGCCAGCAGTGAACCCGAGCTTGGAAACACCATATATTTT.

The J gene is TRBJ1-1, the V gene TRBV4-1; D uncertain. Per the germline V gene, CDR1 is MGHRA and CDR2 is YSYEKL. V lost 2 bases, J lost 5 bases, and 9 bases lay in between. This CDR3 region has 13 residues. CDR3 DNA sequence: TGCGCCAGCAGCCAATCACCTACGACTGAAGCTTTCTTT. Translation: CASSQSPTTEAFF.

The V gene is TRBV11-3, the J gene TRBJ1-2, with 8 bases that match TRBD1. Germline V gene sequence: CDR1 SGHNT, CDR2 YENEEA. CDR3 length: 15 amino acids. Trimming cost V 5 bases and J 4 bases; bases outside gene matches: 9. The CDR3: CASSVSGGAGYGYTF. The CDR3 DNA is TGTGCCAGCAGCGTCTCAGGGGGCGCGGGCTATGGCTACACCTTC. Variable domain in full (rest from reference TRBV11-3 and TRBJ1-2): EAGVVQSPRYKIIEKKQPVAFWCNPISGHNTLYWYLQNLGQGPELLIRYENEEAVDDSQLPKDRFSAERLKGVDSTLKIQPAELGDSAVYLCASSVSGGAGYGYTFGSGTRLTVV.

This clone was counted a few times. The V gene is TRBV6-7, the J gene TRBJ2-5; possible D gene TRBD1, 5 bases. TRBV6-7 is sorted into the ORF group, with uncertain function. V lost 4 bases, J lost 10 bases, and 10 bases lay in between. The CDR3 covers 11 residues. The CDR3 nucleotides read TGTGCCAGCAGTTCTTCAGGGTTCCAGTACTTC. The encoded protein is CASSSSGFQYF.

This clone was observed a few times. The rearrangement links TRBV11-3 to TRBJ2-7; D may match TRBD1 or TRBD2 (5 bases each). Germline V lookup: CDR1 SGHNT, CDR2 YENEEA. The CDR3 totals 16 residues. Trimming took 0 bases from V and 2 from J, leaving 14 bases between them. The DNA for the CDR3 is TGTGCCAGCAGCTTAGAGTCGGGACCGATTCCCTACGAGCAGTACTTC. It yields the protein CASSLESGPIPYEQYF. The full variable domain, in which reference TRBV11-3 and TRBJ2-7 provide the parts outside the CDR3, is EAGVVQSPRYKIIEKKQPVAFWCNPISGHNTLYWYLQNLGQGPELLIRYENEEAVDDSQLPKDRFSAERLKGVDSTLKIQPAELGDSAVYLCASSLESGPIPYEQYFGPGTRLTVT.

By proportion, this clone is medium-sized (0.01 to 0.1%). This chain connects TRBV2 to TRBJ2-2, with TRBD1 identical over 8 bases. Germline CDR1 is SNHLY and CDR2 is FYNNEI. The V and J ends lost 6 bases and 1 base, in that order; junction bases with no gene match: 1. The CDR3 is 14 residues long. CDR3 region: CASRQGGNTGELFF. CDR3 DNA: TGTGCCAGCAGACAGGGGGGGAACACCGGGGAGCTGTTTTTT.

There are a few counts of this clone. V usage is TRBV28 and J usage is TRBJ1-5; D is uncertain. The CDR3 has 12 amino acids. The V end was cut by 6 bases, the J end by 2 bases, with 5 bases between. In germline, CDR1 is MDHEN, CDR2 SYDVKM. CDR3 residues: CASRKGNQPQHF. The CDR3 DNA sequence: TGTGCCAGCAGAAAGGGCAATCAGCCCCAGCATTTT.

This clone occurred a few times. The chain employs TRBV9 and TRBJ1-3; TRBD1 is a possible D gene (6 bases). The length of the CDR3 is 17 residues. Germline V gene lookup returns CDR1 SGDLS and CDR2 YYNGEE. With 5 bases removed from V and 4 bases from J, the gap between germline ends came to 22 bases. CDR3 sequence (DNA): TGTGCCAGCAGTTTACCGCGGGGGACACCGGGAGGAAACACCATATATTTT. Translating it yields CASSLPRGTPGGNTIYF.

Relative to its sample, this clone is medium-sized (0.01 to 0.1%). The chain joins TRBV11-3 to TRBJ1-5; perhaps TRBD1 as D (5 bases). V was pared by 5 bases and J by 0 bases, with 14 bases between. This CDR3 spans 16 amino acids. Germline CDR1 is SGHNT and CDR2 is YENEEA. CDR3 residues: CASSRSPGRSNQPQHF. DNA for the CDR3: TGTGCCAGCAGCCGATCCCCGGGACGTAGCAATCAGCCCCAGCATTTT.

This clone was counted only a few times. One junction end disagrees with the germline gene, perhaps due to a read error. The genes are TRBV11-3 and TRBJ2-3; 9 positions match TRBD2. Per germline, CDR1 SGHNT and CDR2 YENEEA. The CDR3 has 14 amino acids. The CDR3 reads CASSASSGKPVQYF. DNA of the CDR3: TGTGCTAGCAGCGCATCTAGCGGGAAGCCAGTTCAGTATTTT.

This clone turned up a few times. The rearrangement links TRBV11-3 to TRBJ2-7, with D perhaps being TRBD1 or TRBD2 (6 bases each). CDR1 is SGHNT and CDR2 is YENEEA in the germline V gene. V was cut by 5 bases and J by 1 base, with 12 bases left in between. The CDR3 covers 14 residues. CDR3 protein: CASSLEGGSYEQYF. In nucleotides, the CDR3 is TGTGCCAGCAGCCTGGAGGGGGGTTCCTACGAGCAGTACTTC.

The CDR3 region is CAWVSKPRGRGDGYTF. CDR3 nucleotides: TGTGCCTGGGTCTCCAAACCCAGGGGAAGGGGGGATGGCTACACCTTC. The gene calls are TRBV30 and TRBJ1-2, with D tentatively TRBD1 (6 bases). CDR1 is GTSNPN, CDR2 SVGIG, per germline (reference sequence). The CDR3 runs 16 residues. V gave up 5 bases and J gave up 6 bases, with 25 bases separating them.

CDR3 coding DNA: TGTGCCAGCAGTTTATCGGGCGGTTGGTCTAGCGGGAGGGGAGATACGCAGTATTTT. This gives the protein CASSLSGGWSSGRGDTQYF. V is TRBV28 and J is TRBJ2-3; 12 nucleotides agree with TRBD2. CDR1 is MDHEN, CDR2 SYDVKM, per germline. The V gene end was trimmed by 1 base and the J gene end by 5 bases; junction bases not matched to a gene: 13. The length of the CDR3 is 19 residues.

This clone was detected only a few times. The chain recombines TRBV18 with TRBJ1-1; the match to TRBD1 covers 10 bases. The CDR3 is made up of 16 amino acids. Germline lookup yields CDR1 KGHSH and CDR2 LQKENI. V lost 4 bases to trimming and J lost 1 base; unmatched junction nucleotides: 6. Written as DNA, the CDR3 is TGTGCCAGCTCACGGGGACAGGGGCTCCAGAACACTGAAGCTTTCTTT. Its protein is CASSRGQGLQNTEAFF.

By share of the sample, this clone is medium-sized. The chain recombines TRBV6-8 with TRBJ2-3; D is perhaps TRBD1 (6 bases). CDR1 and CDR2 (germline): MNHGY, SAAAGT. CDR3 length: 14 residues. Trimming stripped 6 bases from V and 3 bases from J, with 13 bases between. CDR3 DNA: TGTGCCAGCAGACCCGACAGGTCTACAGATACGCAGTATTTT. Its translation is CASRPDRSTDTQYF.